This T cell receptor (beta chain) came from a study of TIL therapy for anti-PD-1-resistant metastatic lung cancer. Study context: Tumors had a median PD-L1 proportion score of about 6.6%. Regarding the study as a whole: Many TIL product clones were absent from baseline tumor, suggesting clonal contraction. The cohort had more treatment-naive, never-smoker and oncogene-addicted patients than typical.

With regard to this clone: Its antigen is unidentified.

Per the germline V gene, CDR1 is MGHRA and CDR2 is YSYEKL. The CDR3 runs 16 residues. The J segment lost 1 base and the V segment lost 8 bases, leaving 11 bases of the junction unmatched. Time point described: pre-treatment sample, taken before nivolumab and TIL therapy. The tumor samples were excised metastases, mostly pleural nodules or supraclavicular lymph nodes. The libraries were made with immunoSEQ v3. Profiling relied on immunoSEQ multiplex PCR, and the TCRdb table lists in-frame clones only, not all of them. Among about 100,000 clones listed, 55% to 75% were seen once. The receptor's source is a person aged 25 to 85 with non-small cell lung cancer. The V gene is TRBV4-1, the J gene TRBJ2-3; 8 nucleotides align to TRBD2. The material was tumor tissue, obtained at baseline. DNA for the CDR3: TGCGCCAGCTCCCGGAGCGGGAGTGGGGGCACAGATACGCAGTATTTT. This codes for CASSRSGSGGTDTQYF.